This T cell receptor beta chain stems from a study of Graves' ophthalmopathy and Graves' hyperthyroidism (dated by TCRdb to between 2018 and 2020). Study-wide context: Peripheral blood was collected before any treatment was given, at the time of initial diagnosis. TCR beta repertoire signatures were used to distinguish Graves' ophthalmopathy from Graves' hyperthyroidism and to predict progression to ophthalmopathy. In total, around 140 blood samples were TCR-sequenced: fewer than 50 ophthalmopathy, under 80 hyperthyroidism and roughly 17 hyperthyroidism-to-ophthalmopathy patients. To explore V-J signatures that distinguish ophthalmopathy from hyperthyroidism, a discovery set of about a hundred patients was enrolled, made up of 40 to 45 with ophthalmopathy and roughly 55 with stable hyperthyroidism. An independent validation cohort comprised around 20 hyperthyroidism patients and 17 patients who later progressed from hyperthyroidism to ophthalmopathy. In over 5 hyperthyroidism patients, the T-cell repertoire of thyroid tissue was compared with the T-cell repertoire of blood. Once sampling was done, hyperthyroidism patients were given methimazole at a starting dose of 30 mg daily, while ophthalmopathy patients were given high-dose intravenous methylprednisolone. The roughly 99 discovery patients were divided at random into training and test sets in a 7:3 ratio.

This clonotype was counted many times. This clone's antigen is unknown. No per-base quality is available; no much larger clone lies one base away. For repertoire sequencing, the TCR beta CDR3 regions were amplified from RNA transcripts. The first round of RT-PCR was done with HTBI primers and the Qiagen OneStep RT-PCR kit, and was followed by a second round of multiplex PCR, then size selection and purification. The libraries underwent paired-end sequencing with 100 bp reads on an Illumina HiSeq2000. Per the authors' processing: SOAPnuke was used to process the reads, throwing out any read that had adapters, had uncalled bases, had a mean Phred below 15, or lacked an exact constant-primer or identifier match. COPE v1.2.5 was used to merge the high-quality paired reads. Unique nucleotide sequences were defined as clonotypes and aligned to IMGT TRB V, D and J references using MiTCR v1.1. The analysis was limited to V-J combinations with a frequency above 0.0001, which together covered over 99% of the repertoires. For each V-J combination, a TCR clonal expansion and chaos score was defined as F50 clonal expansion divided by the chaos observed in the TCRdist matrix. Welch's t-statistics and random forest were used to reduce the features to 10 to 15 V-J combinations, which were then used as input to a naive Bayes classifier. The Morisita-Horn index was used to measure how similar the thyroid and blood repertoires were. In TCRdb, the public reads were trimmed at Q25 with fastp and aligned with MiXCR, with productive beta chains retained. Duplicate CDR3 protein sequences are folded into a single record with the most common DNA and genes. TCRdb assigned the V and J calls; the authors' analysis was not used. The sample table records fewer than 600,000 distinct CDR3 sequences; approximately 15% of these occur just once. 9.8% of the sample is in the top ten clones.

Relative to germline, V is 2 bases shorter and J is 0 bases shorter, with 10 bases between their ends. Measured from the cysteine to the phenylalanine, the CDR3 is 15 residues long. Only the CDR3 DNA stays, 45 bases, in frame from base 1. Sequences MRHNA (CDR1) and SNTAGT (CDR2) are obtained from the germline V gene. What the research found in general, with its limitations: Most of the expanded thyroid clonotypes with a frequency above 0.001 were also detected in blood, and it was suggested that the thyroid immune response may be reflected by blood repertoires. In validation, the model predicted ophthalmopathy progression with about 71% sensitivity and roughly 72% specificity; some twelve predicted patients were CT-confirmed with GO in a median of 6.5 months. No statistical method was used to predetermine the sample size, and group allocation was not hidden from the investigators. In cross-validation, the 13-signature model distinguished ophthalmopathy from stable hyperthyroidism with approximately 90% sensitivity and around 81% specificity, and in the test set the corresponding values were roughly 80% and 76%.

Patients with ophthalmopathy had moderately to severely active disease, with a Clinical Activity Score of 3 or more, a NOSPECS grade of 4 or more, and a disease duration of less than 3 months. Patients with other autoimmune diseases, uncontrolled infections, pregnancy or lactation were excluded from the study. Diagnosis was based on clinical symptoms, serum thyroxine, TRAb, thyroid ultrasound and orbital computed tomography. PBMCs were isolated from 7.5 to 10 ml of fresh peripheral blood by Ficoll-Paque density gradient centrifugation. Trizol reagent was used to extract the total RNA, and its quality was then checked on an Agilent 2100 Bioanalyzer.

The TCR originated in a woman aged 25 to 39 with Graves' ophthalmopathy. Donor details come from another sample of the same person, matched by shared clones. The rearrangement joined TRBV6-4 to TRBJ1-1; 6 matching bases give a weak D call of TRBD1. Sequencing used blood. The nucleotide sequence is TGTGCCAGCAGTGACCGAGGACAGATGAACACTGAAGCTTTCTTT. Translated, it gives CASSDRGQMNTEAFF.